This paragraph covers one T cell receptor beta chain sequence. No antigen is known for it. The data originate from a study of radiation and T cells in renal cell carcinoma. Time point noted: blood 4 weeks post-SBRT, at nephrectomy. As for treatment: 15 Gy SBRT to primary tumor, nephrectomy 4 weeks later. Nephrectomy followed 15 Gy stereotactic body radiation by 4 weeks. Serial blood draws occurred at baseline and 2 and 4 weeks post-SBRT. This renal cell carcinoma was of the clear cell type. TCRdb keeps only in-frame clones here, not all; method: immunoSEQ multiplex PCR. Counted here are some 150,000 clones, 70% to 90% occurring once; the ten biggest clones make up 15% to 20%. General observations from the study: In blood, top tumor clones expanded by 2 weeks, shrinking by 4.

Germline CDR1 MNHNS, CDR2 SASEGT. This CDR3 spans 16 amino acids. Between the trimmed V and J ends, which lost 3 bases and 0 bases, there was a span of 13 bases. This receptor was obtained from a woman aged 50 to 60 with renal cell carcinoma. The source material was blood, sampled from a patient whose treatment included radiotherapy and nephrectomy. The V gene is TRBV6-1, the J gene TRBJ2-3, with D perhaps TRBD1 or TRBD2 (5 bases each). This chain's CDR3 is CASSERNRDSTDTQYF. The CDR3 bases are TGTGCCAGCAGTGAGAGAAATAGGGACAGCACAGATACGCAGTATTTT.